This T cell receptor beta chain was captured by sequencing in a study of blood T cells in healthy people across ages. Study findings and constraints: A strong correlation was found between TCR beta diversity and the percentage of naive T cells. Per-million-T-cell TCR beta diversity fell roughly linearly with age.

Concerning this clonotype: Its antigen is not known.

The CDR3 totals 16 residues. The germline V gene encodes CDR1 LGHDT and CDR2 YNNKEL (reference sequence). V was cut by 6 bases and J by 0 bases, with 17 bases left in between. A second 7 to 11 cycle PCR used barcoded and J-beta primers. Via MiXCR, TCRdb re-called the 5' RACE reads, giving one row per CDR3 protein. The data hold about 1,500,000 distinct CDR3 sequences, with about 43% observed a single time. Healthy Caucasian individuals from Russia aged about 6 to 95 served as donors. The sequence came from a woman aged 18-30 years in good health. The source material was blood. The chain has TRBV3-1 and TRBJ1-1; D possibly corresponds to TRBD1 (5 bases). CDR3 amino acids: CASRRGSRVVNTEAFF. The DNA of the CDR3 is TGTGCCAGCAGGCGGGGGAGCAGGGTTGTGAACACTGAAGCTTTCTTT.